Sequencing of this TCR beta chain was carried out in a study of cytomegalovirus exposure and HLA in healthy donors. The PCR made use of 60 Vbeta and 13 Jbeta primers. Produced via immunoSEQ multiplex PCR; TCRdb's table is partial and in-frame only. The top ten hold around an eighth of the sample, which has 75,000 to 90,000 clones, less than 85% seen once. V was trimmed by 5 bases and J by 10 bases, leaving 9 bases between them. This CDR3 region has 10 residues. Germline CDR1 reads GTSNPN; CDR2 reads SVGIG (reference sequence). The sample taken for sequencing was PBMCs. This sequence was found in a human donor in good health. V is TRBV30 and J is TRBJ2-1; no reliable D call. This CDR3 reads CAWGEREQFF. The DNA for the CDR3 is TGTGCCTGGGGCGAGAGGGAGCAGTTCTTC.